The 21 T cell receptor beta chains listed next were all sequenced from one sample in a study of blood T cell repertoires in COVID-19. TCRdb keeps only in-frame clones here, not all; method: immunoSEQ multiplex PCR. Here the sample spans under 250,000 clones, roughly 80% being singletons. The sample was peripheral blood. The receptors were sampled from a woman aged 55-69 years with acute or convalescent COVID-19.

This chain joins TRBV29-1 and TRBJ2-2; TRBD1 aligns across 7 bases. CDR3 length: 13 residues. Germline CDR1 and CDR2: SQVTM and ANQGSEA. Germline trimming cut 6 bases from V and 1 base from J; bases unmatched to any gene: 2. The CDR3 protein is CSVRQGNTGELFF. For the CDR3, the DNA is TGCAGCGTGAGACAGGGGAACACCGGGGAGCTGTTTTTT.

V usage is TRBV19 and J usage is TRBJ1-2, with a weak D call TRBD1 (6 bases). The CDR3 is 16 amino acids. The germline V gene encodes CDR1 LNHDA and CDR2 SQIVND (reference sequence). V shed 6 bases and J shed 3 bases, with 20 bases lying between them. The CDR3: CASSHRWDTQDYGYTF. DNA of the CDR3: TGTGCCAGTAGCCACCGGTGGGACACCCAGGACTATGGCTACACCTTC.

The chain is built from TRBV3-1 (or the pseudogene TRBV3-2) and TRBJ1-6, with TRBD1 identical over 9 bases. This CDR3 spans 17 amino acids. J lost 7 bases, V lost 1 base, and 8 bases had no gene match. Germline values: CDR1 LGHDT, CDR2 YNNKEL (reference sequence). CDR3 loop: CASSQVAGTGPNSPLHF. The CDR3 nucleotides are TGTGCCAGCAGCCAAGTTGCCGGGACAGGGCCCAATTCACCCCTCCACTTT.

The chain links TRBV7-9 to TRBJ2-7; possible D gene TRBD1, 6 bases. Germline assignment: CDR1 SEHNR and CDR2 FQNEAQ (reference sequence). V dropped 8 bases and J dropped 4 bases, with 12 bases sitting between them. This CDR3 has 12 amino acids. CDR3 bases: TGTGCCAGCTCCTTTACAGGGTACGAGCAGTACTTC. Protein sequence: CASSFTGYEQYF.

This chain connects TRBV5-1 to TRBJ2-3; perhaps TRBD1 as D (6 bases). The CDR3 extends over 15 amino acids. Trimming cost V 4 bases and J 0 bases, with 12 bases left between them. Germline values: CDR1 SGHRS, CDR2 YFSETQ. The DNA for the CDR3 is TGCGCCAGCAGCGGAGGACAGCCGAGCACAGATACGCAGTATTTT. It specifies CASSGGQPSTDTQYF.

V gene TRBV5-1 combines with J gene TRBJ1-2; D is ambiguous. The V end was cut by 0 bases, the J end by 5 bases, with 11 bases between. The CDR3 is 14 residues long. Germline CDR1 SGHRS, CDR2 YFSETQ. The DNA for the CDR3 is TGCGCCAGCAGCTTGGATACGGTTCCATATGGCTACACCTTC. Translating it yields CASSLDTVPYGYTF.

The CDR3: CASSLMGHGAQYF. Written as DNA, the CDR3 is TGTGCCAGCAGCTTAATGGGACACGGGGCCCAGTACTTC. V usage is TRBV5-6 and J usage is TRBJ2-5; perhaps TRBD1 as D (6 bases). V lost 2 bases to trimming and J lost 9 bases, with 14 bases between them. This CDR3 has 13 amino acids. Germline CDR1 is SGHDT and CDR2 is YYEEEE.

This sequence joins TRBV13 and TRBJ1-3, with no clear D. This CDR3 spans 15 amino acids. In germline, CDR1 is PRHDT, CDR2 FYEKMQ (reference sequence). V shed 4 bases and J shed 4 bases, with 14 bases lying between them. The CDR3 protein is CASSSSRELGNTIYF. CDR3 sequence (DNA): TGTGCCAGCAGCTCCTCTCGGGAGCTCGGAAACACCATATATTTT.

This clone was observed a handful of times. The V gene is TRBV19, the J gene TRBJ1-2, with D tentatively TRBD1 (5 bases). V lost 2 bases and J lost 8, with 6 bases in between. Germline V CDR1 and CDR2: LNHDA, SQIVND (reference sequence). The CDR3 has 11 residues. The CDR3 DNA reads TGTGCCAGTAGTATAACAGGAGGCTACACCTTC. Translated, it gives CASSITGGYTF.

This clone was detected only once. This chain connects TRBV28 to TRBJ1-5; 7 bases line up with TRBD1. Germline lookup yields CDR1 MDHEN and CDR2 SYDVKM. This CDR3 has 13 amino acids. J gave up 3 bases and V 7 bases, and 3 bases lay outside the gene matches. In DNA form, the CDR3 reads TGTGCCAGCACCGGGACAGACAATCAGCCCCAGCATTTT. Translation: CASTGTDNQPQHF.

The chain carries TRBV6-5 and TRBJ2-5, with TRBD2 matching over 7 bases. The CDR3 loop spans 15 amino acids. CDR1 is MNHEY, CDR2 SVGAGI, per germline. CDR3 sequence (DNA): TGTGCATGGACCGGGGGGTTCCGACCTCTGGAGACCCAGTACTTC. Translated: CAWTGGFRPLETQYF.

The CDR3 protein is CASRPGHGARHQPQHF. Written as DNA, the CDR3 is TGTGCCAGTCGACCGGGACACGGGGCTCGCCATCAGCCCCAGCATTTT. The chain carries TRBV19 and TRBJ1-5, with D perhaps TRBD1 (6 bases). Looked up from germline, CDR1 is LNHDA and CDR2 is SQIVND (reference sequence). The CDR3 is 16 residues long. V was clipped by 8 bases and J by 5 bases, with 22 bases between them.

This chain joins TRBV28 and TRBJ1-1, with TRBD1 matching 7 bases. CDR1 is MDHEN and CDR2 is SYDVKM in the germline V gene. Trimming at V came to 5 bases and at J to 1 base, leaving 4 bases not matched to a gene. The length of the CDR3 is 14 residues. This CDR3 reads CASSPPGGNTEAFF. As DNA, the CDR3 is TGTGCCAGCAGTCCCCCAGGGGGGAACACTGAAGCTTTCTTT. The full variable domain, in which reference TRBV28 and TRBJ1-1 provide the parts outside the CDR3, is DVKVTQSSRYLVKRTGEKVFLECVQDMDHENMFWYRQDPGLGLRLIYFSYDVKMKEKGDIPEGYSVSREKKERFSLILESASTNQTSMYLCASSPPGGNTEAFFGQGTRLTVV.

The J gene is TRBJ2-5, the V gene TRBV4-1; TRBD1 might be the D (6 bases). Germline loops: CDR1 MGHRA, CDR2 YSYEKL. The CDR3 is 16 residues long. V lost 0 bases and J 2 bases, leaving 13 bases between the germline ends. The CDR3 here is CASSQDFGGSQETQYF. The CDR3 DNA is TGCGCCAGCAGCCAAGATTTTGGGGGCTCGCAAGAGACCCAGTACTTC.

DNA for the CDR3: TGTGCCAGCAGCTTAGGGCTGCGGGGGGGCACCGGGGAGCTGTTTTTT. It is translated as CASSLGLRGGTGELFF. V gene TRBV11-2 combines with J gene TRBJ2-2; TRBD2 agrees at 9 bases. Germline CDR1 SGHAT, CDR2 FQNNGV. CDR3 length equals 16 residues. The trim removed 1 base at V and 4 bases at J, leaving 4 bases unmatched.

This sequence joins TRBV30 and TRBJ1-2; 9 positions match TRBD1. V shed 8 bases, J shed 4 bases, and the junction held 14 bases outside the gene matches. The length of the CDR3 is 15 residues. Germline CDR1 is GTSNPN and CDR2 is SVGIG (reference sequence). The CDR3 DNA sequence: TGTGCCCGACGACGGACAGGGGTTTTGGGCTATGGCTACACCTTC. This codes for CARRRTGVLGYGYTF. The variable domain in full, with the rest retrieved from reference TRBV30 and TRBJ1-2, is SQTIHQWPATLVQPVGSPLSLECTVEGTSNPNLYWYRQAAGRGLQLLFYSVGIGQISSEVPQNLSASRPQDRQFILSSKKLLLSDSGFYLCARRRTGVLGYGYTFGSGTRLTVV.

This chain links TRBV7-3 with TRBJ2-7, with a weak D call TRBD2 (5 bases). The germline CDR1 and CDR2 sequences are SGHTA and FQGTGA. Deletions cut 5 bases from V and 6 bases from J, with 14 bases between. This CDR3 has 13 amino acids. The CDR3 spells CASSISLAGEQYF. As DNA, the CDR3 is TGTGCCAGCAGCATCAGTCTGGCGGGCGAGCAGTACTTC.

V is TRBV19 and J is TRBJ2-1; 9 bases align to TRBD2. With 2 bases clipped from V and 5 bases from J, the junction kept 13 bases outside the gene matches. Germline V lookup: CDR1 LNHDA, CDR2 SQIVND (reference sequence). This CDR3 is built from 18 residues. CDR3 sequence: CASSILRSGGRHNNEQFF. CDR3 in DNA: TGTGCCAGTAGTATATTAAGGAGCGGGGGGAGACACAACAATGAGCAGTTCTTC.

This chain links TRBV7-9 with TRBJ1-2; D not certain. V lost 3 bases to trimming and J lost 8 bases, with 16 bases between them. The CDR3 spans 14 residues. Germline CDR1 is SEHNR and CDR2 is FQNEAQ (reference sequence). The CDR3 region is CASSFSGSYLGYTF. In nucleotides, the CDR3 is TGTGCCAGCAGCTTTTCTGGTTCGTACCTAGGCTACACCTTC.

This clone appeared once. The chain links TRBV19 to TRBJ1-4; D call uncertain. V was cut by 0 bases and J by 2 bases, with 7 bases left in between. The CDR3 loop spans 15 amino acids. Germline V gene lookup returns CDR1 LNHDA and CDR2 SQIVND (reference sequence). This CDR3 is CASSIEGGTNEKLFF. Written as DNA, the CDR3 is TGTGCCAGTAGTATAGAGGGAGGGACTAATGAAAAACTGTTTTTT.

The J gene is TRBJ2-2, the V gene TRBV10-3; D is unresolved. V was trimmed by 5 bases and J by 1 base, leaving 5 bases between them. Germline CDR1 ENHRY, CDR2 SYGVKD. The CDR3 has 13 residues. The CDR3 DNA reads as TGTGCCATCAGTACCAGGAACACCGGGGAGCTGTTTTTT. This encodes CAISTRNTGELFF.